This T cell receptor (beta chain) is drawn from a study of post-analysis software for immune sequencing data. Background on the study: Some patients lacked subtype; others had relapsing-remitting, secondary progressive or progressive-relapsing disease. Study outcomes and limitations: Normalized Chao1 diversity was significantly reduced in patients versus controls. Five or six TRBV segments, TRBV5-6, TRBV5-1 and TRBV20-1 among them, were found more frequent in patients than controls. Under F measure analysis, samples from one preparation batch co-clustered strongly.

A note on this clonotype: Its antigen is not known.

Libraries were made from TCR beta cDNA, and they carried unique molecular identifiers. TCRdb ran MiXCR on the PCR reads and lists one entry per CDR3 protein. This repertoire shows 350,000 to 450,000 distinct CDR3 sequences, roughly 35% found once; its top ten account for around 15%. The CDR3 totals 15 residues. Germline V gene data show CDR1 as SGDLS and CDR2 as YYNGEE. V was shortened by 0 bases and J by 0 bases, with 10 bases between the two germline ends. This TCR was recovered from a girl aged 5 to 17 with multiple sclerosis. The specimen was blood. The chain links TRBV9 to TRBJ2-7, with D hard to call. CDR3 region: CASSVGVSSSYEQYF. CDR3 nucleotides: TGTGCCAGCAGCGTAGGGGTCTCCAGCTCCTACGAGCAGTACTTC.